One sample yielded the 28 T cell receptor beta chains listed below, sequenced in a study of cytomegalovirus exposure and HLA in healthy donors. This table comes from immunoSEQ multiplex PCR, and its TCRdb copy is limited to in-frame clones, with some not included. Of roughly 45,000 clones detected, about 94% appear once; the ten largest clones hold 5.6%. The specimen was PBMCs. The origin of the receptors is a man aged 18 to 29 in good health and CMV-seronegative.

The genes are TRBV19 and TRBJ1-5; D ambiguous. CDR3 size: 13 residues. Germline V gene sequence: CDR1 LNHDA, CDR2 SQIVND (reference sequence). Trimming took 5 bases from V and 5 from J, leaving 10 bases between them. CDR3 in amino acids: CASSVQRDQPQHF. CDR3 coding DNA: TGTGCCAGTAGTGTTCAGCGTGATCAGCCCCAGCATTTT.

The rearrangement links TRBV7-3 to TRBJ1-1; D gene unclear. Looked up from germline, CDR1 is SGHTA and CDR2 is FQGTGA. The CDR3 spans 13 residues. Trimming stripped 2 bases from V and 2 bases from J, with 6 bases between. The CDR3 DNA reads TGTGCCAGCAGCTTACAGATAAACACTGAAGCTTTCTTT. Translated, it gives CASSLQINTEAFF.

Written as DNA, the CDR3 is TGTGCCAGCAGTGAAATTCAGGCAGAGCTCCAGTACTTC. This sequence encodes CASSEIQAELQYF. The chain combines TRBV6-1 with TRBJ2-4, with D uncertain. The germline V gene has CDR1 MNHNS and CDR2 SASEGT. Trimming took off 2 bases at V and 13 bases at J, with 15 bases between the two ends. This CDR3 region has 13 residues.

The gene calls are TRBV19 and TRBJ1-4, with D possibly matching TRBD1 (6 bases). Germline V gene sequence: CDR1 LNHDA, CDR2 SQIVND (reference sequence). V was pared by 6 bases and J by 0 bases, with 8 bases between. The CDR3 extends over 14 amino acids. CDR3 sequence (DNA): TGTGCCAGTAGAGGACAGCCAACTAATGAAAAACTGTTTTTT. Translated, it gives CASRGQPTNEKLFF.

The chain uses TRBV7-8 and TRBJ2-5; 7 bases agree with TRBD2. The germline V gene has CDR1 SGHVS and CDR2 FQNEAQ. With V trimmed by 5 bases and J by 5 bases, 14 bases remained unmatched. CDR3 length: 16 amino acids. CDR3 bases: TGTGCCAGCAGCCGAACTCCGACTAGCCTCTGGGAGACCCAGTACTTC. Its translation: CASSRTPTSLWETQYF. The entire variable domain, with the rest obtained from reference TRBV7-8 and TRBJ2-5, is as follows: GAGVSQSPRYKVAKRGQDVALRCDPISGHVSLFWYQQALGQGPEFLTYFQNEAQLDKSGLPSDRFFAERPEGSVSTLKIQRTQQEDSAVYLCASSRTPTSLWETQYFGPGTRLLVL.

CDR3 bases: TGTGCCAGCACGGGACACCTTAATGAAAAACTGTTTTTT. Its translation is CASTGHLNEKLFF. V and J are TRBV6-1 and TRBJ1-4; perhaps TRBD1 as D (6 bases). Trimming shortened V by 7 bases and J by 4 bases, and 10 bases separated the two germline ends. Germline CDR1 is MNHNS and CDR2 is SASEGT. CDR3 length: 13 residues.

The chain employs TRBV5-1 and TRBJ1-1; 9 bases are a match to TRBD1. CDR3 length equals 14 residues. V trimming: 8 bases; J trimming: 7 bases; junction bases outside the gene matches: 12. Per the germline V gene, CDR1 is SGHRS and CDR2 is YFSETQ. CDR3 coding DNA: TGCGCCAGTCTCGGCACAGGGGGCTTTGGTGAAGCTTTCTTT. It encodes CASLGTGGFGEAFF.

This clone was recorded only once. This sequence joins TRBV2 and TRBJ2-5; possibly TRBD1 for D (6 bases). The CDR3 sequence is 14 residues long. Deletions cut 6 bases from V and 0 bases from J, with 11 bases between. Germline values: CDR1 SNHLY, CDR2 FYNNEI. The CDR3 DNA reads TGTGCCAGCAGCCGGACAGATCACCAAGAGACCCAGTACTTC. Protein sequence: CASSRTDHQETQYF.

The rearrangement joins TRBV6-5 to TRBJ2-7; 7 bases align to TRBD1. This CDR3 has 15 residues. After removal of 6 bases from V and 6 bases from J, the junction contained 14 bases not matched to a gene. CDR1 MNHEY and CDR2 SVGAGI come from the germline V gene. CDR3 in amino acids: CASRTQTGSGLEQYF. In nucleotides, the CDR3 is TGTGCCAGCAGGACTCAGACAGGGTCGGGCCTCGAGCAGTACTTC.

This chain links TRBV4-2 with TRBJ1-5; tentatively, D is TRBD1 (5 bases). CDR1 is LGHNA, CDR2 YNFKEQ, per germline. With 0 bases removed from V and 0 bases from J, the gap between germline ends came to 12 bases. The CDR3 spans 17 residues. CDR3 sequence: CASSQEPGDYSNQPQHF. For the CDR3, the DNA is TGTGCCAGCAGCCAAGAACCGGGGGACTATAGCAATCAGCCCCAGCATTTT.

This chain links TRBV7-2 with TRBJ2-1; TRBD1 aligns across 9 bases. The germline V gene has CDR1 SGHTA and CDR2 FQGNSA. Trimming at V came to 1 base and at J to 12 bases, leaving 7 bases not matched to a gene. This CDR3 spans 14 amino acids. DNA of the CDR3: TGTGCCAGCAGCTTAGTTAAAGGGGGACAGGGGCAGTTCTTC. Protein: CASSLVKGGQGQFF.

The chain carries TRBV28 and TRBJ1-5; possibly TRBD1 for D (6 bases). V dropped 6 bases and J dropped 1 base, with 10 bases sitting between them. Germline V gene data show CDR1 as MDHEN and CDR2 as SYDVKM. The CDR3 is made up of 14 amino acids. Written as DNA, the CDR3 is TGTGCCAGCAGAAAGAGGGGGAGCAATCAGCCCCAGCATTTT. Protein product: CASRKRGSNQPQHF.

The genes are TRBV6-5 and TRBJ2-5, with TRBD2 identical over 9 bases. CDR3 size: 15 residues. J lost 5 bases, V lost 5 bases, and 9 bases had no gene match. Germline CDR1 reads MNHEY; CDR2 reads SVGAGI. CDR3 nucleotides: TGTGCCAGCAGTCCACCGACTAGCGGCCTGGAGACCCAGTACTTC. Translated, it gives CASSPPTSGLETQYF.

J is TRBJ1-1 and V is TRBV12-5, with D maybe TRBD1 (6 bases). Germline V gene lookup returns CDR1 LGHNT and CDR2 FRNRAP. The CDR3 runs to 16 residues. Deletions cut 3 bases from V and 6 bases from J, with 20 bases between. The CDR3 loop is CASGLDPQGVIAEAFF. The CDR3 DNA sequence: TGTGCTAGTGGTTTAGACCCACAGGGAGTGATAGCTGAAGCTTTCTTT.

The chain couples TRBV14 to TRBJ2-7, with TRBD1 identical over 9 bases. This CDR3 region has 14 residues. Germline values: CDR1 SGHDN, CDR2 FVKESK. J was trimmed by 4 bases and V by 2 bases; bases with no gene match: 3. DNA of the CDR3: TGTGCCAGCAGCCAACAGGGACAGGGTTACGAGCAGTACTTC. Protein product: CASSQQGQGYEQYF.

The rearrangement uses TRBV4-3 and TRBJ1-4, with TRBD1 as a possible D gene (5 bases). The germline CDR1 and CDR2 sequences are LGHNA and YSLEER. The V end was cut by 0 bases, the J end by 12 bases, with 17 bases between. The CDR3 has 15 residues. CDR3 DNA sequence: TGCGCCAGCAGCCAAGAAGTAAGCCGAACGGGGGAACTGTTTTTT. Translating it yields CASSQEVSRTGELFF.

This chain uses TRBV9 with TRBJ1-2; 7 nucleotides agree with TRBD1. The CDR3 extends over 15 amino acids. V shed 4 bases and J 5 bases; nucleotides not matched to a gene: 11. Looked up from germline, CDR1 is SGDLS and CDR2 is YYNGEE. In DNA, the CDR3 is TGTGCCAGCAGCACCCCGACAGGGACGGGGTATGGCTACACCTTC. Protein sequence: CASSTPTGTGYGYTF.

This chain joins TRBV28 and TRBJ2-7; 13 nucleotides match TRBD2. The CDR3 has 15 residues. Per germline, CDR1 MDHEN and CDR2 SYDVKM. V lost 6 bases to trimming and J lost 6 bases; unmatched junction nucleotides: 8. Written as DNA, the CDR3 is TGTGCCAGCAGCCTAGGACTAGCGGGGGCTTCCGAGCAGTACTTC. As protein: CASSLGLAGASEQYF.

This chain joins TRBV18 and TRBJ2-7; 7 bases line up with TRBD1. The CDR3 is 13 amino acids. CDR1 is KGHSH, CDR2 LQKENI, per germline. V was clipped by 4 bases and J by 3 bases; unmatched bases: 3. The CDR3, as DNA: TGTGCCAGCTCACGGGACAGCCGCTACGAGCAGTACTTC. The encoded protein is CASSRDSRYEQYF.

CDR3 in amino acids: CASSLAGENNEQFF. For the CDR3, the DNA is TGTGCCAGCAGCCTGGCGGGGGAAAACAATGAGCAGTTCTTC. The chain uses TRBV4-2 and TRBJ2-1, with 7 bases aligning to TRBD2. V shed 4 bases, J shed 5 bases, and the junction held 5 bases outside the gene matches. This CDR3 comprises 14 residues. CDR1 is LGHNA and CDR2 is YNFKEQ in the germline V gene.

The rearrangement uses TRBV4-3 and TRBJ2-1, with TRBD1 as a possible D gene (5 bases). Germline lookup yields CDR1 LGHNA and CDR2 YSLEER. The CDR3 totals 15 residues. V was shortened by 0 bases and J by 7 bases, with 13 bases between the two germline ends. CDR3 in DNA: TGCGCCAGCAGCCAAGATGCGCAGGGTTCTAATGAGCAGTTCTTC. Amino acids: CASSQDAQGSNEQFF.

The V and J genes are TRBV6-6 and TRBJ1-5; 7 bases agree with TRBD1. Trimming cost V 6 bases and J 4 bases; bases outside gene matches: 9. CDR1 MNHNY and CDR2 SVGAGI come from the germline V gene (reference sequence). This CDR3 has 15 residues. In DNA form, the CDR3 reads TGTGCCAGCAGCCCCCAGGGGACAGAGAATCAGCCCCAGCATTTT. Its protein product is CASSPQGTENQPQHF.

In its sample, this clone was seen once. The CDR3 region is CASSYINEQFF. The CDR3 region has the DNA TGTGCCAGCAGCTATATTAATGAGCAGTTCTTC. The chain carries TRBV28 and TRBJ2-1; D is undetermined. Per germline, CDR1 MDHEN and CDR2 SYDVKM. Trimming took 6 bases from V and 7 from J, leaving 7 bases between them. This CDR3 contains 11 residues. The whole variable domain, remainder taken from reference TRBV28 and TRBJ2-1, is DVKVTQSSRYLVKRTGEKVFLECVQDMDHENMFWYRQDPGLGLRLIYFSYDVKMKEKGDIPEGYSVSREKKERFSLILESASTNQTSMYLCASSYINEQFFGPGTRLTVL.

This CDR3 is CASSIGGGFGYTF. In nucleotides, the CDR3 is TGTGCCAGTAGTATAGGGGGAGGGTTTGGCTACACCTTC. The chain has TRBV19 and TRBJ1-2; no definite D call. Trimming removed 1 base from V and 7 bases from J, with 10 bases in between. The CDR3 spans 13 residues. Per germline, CDR1 LNHDA and CDR2 SQIVND (reference sequence).

The chain is built from TRBV27 and TRBJ1-3; 7 positions match TRBD1. CDR3 length: 16 amino acids. Germline V gives CDR1 MNHEY, CDR2 SMNVEV (reference sequence). Trimming took 6 bases from V and 0 from J; bases not matched to a gene: 8. In DNA form, the CDR3 reads TGTGCCAGCAGGTACTCACAGGGGAGCTCTGGAAACACCATATATTTT. Protein product: CASRYSQGSSGNTIYF.

The chain has TRBV7-2 and TRBJ2-7; D perhaps matches TRBD1 (6 bases). The CDR3 extends over 14 amino acids. Per germline, CDR1 SGHTA and CDR2 FQGNSA. V was pared by 5 bases and J by 6 bases, with 17 bases between. In DNA form, the CDR3 reads TGTGCCAGCAGCAAAGACAGGACAACTATCGAGCAGTACTTC. Amino acids: CASSKDRTTIEQYF.

The chain employs TRBV7-2 and TRBJ2-5, with D unresolved. The CDR3 has 14 residues. Germline lookup yields CDR1 SGHTA and CDR2 FQGNSA. The V and J ends lost 6 bases and 0 bases respectively, with 11 bases between them. Here the CDR3 reads CASSYTMYQETQYF. In DNA, the CDR3 is TGTGCCAGCAGTTATACAATGTACCAAGAGACCCAGTACTTC.

The V and J genes are TRBV5-1 and TRBJ2-3, with TRBD2 identical over 10 bases. The CDR3 has 16 amino acids. The ends lost 0 bases at V and 1 base at J; junction bases unmatched: 2. Germline V lookup: CDR1 SGHRS, CDR2 YFSETQ. The CDR3 DNA reads TGCGCCAGCAGCTTGGTTGGGACTAGCGGCACAGATACGCAGTATTTT. Encoded protein: CASSLVGTSGTDTQYF.